This is a list of T cell receptor beta chains from one sample in a study of blood T cell repertoires in COVID-19. Clones were sequenced by immunoSEQ multiplex PCR, and TCRdb holds only the in-frame ones, with some missing. The sample contains 130,000 to 150,000 clones, about 86% of which appear only once. Sequencing was performed on peripheral blood. The receptors shown here come from a woman between 50 and 59 years old with active or convalescent COVID-19. CDR3s leave out the opening cysteine and the closing phenylalanine or tryptophan.

v_gene,j_gene,CDR3aa
TRBV4-2,TRBJ1-1,ASSQETGGLNTEAF
TRBV19,TRBJ2-2,ASKSASNTGELF
TRBV28,TRBJ2-7,ASSLRQGLIKKYYEQY
TRBV7-9,TRBJ2-7,ASSRDTDSYEQY
TRBV6-5,TRBJ1-1,ASSNRQGVTEAF
TRBV6-2/TRBV6-3,TRBJ2-1,ASSFRGFYNEQF
TRBV4-3,TRBJ2-3,ASGSGLAGSTNTQY
TRBV12-3/TRBV12-4,TRBJ2-2,ASTRGGPGELF
TRBV18,TRBJ1-2,ASSPASPGFYGYT
TRBV4-3,TRBJ1-2,ASSQEAGQGIYGYT
TRBV9,TRBJ1-1,ASSAGGQAVGAEAF
TRBV5-1,TRBJ1-5,ASVSRSFRGSEQPQH
TRBV5-8,TRBJ1-4,ASSGARGRLEKLF